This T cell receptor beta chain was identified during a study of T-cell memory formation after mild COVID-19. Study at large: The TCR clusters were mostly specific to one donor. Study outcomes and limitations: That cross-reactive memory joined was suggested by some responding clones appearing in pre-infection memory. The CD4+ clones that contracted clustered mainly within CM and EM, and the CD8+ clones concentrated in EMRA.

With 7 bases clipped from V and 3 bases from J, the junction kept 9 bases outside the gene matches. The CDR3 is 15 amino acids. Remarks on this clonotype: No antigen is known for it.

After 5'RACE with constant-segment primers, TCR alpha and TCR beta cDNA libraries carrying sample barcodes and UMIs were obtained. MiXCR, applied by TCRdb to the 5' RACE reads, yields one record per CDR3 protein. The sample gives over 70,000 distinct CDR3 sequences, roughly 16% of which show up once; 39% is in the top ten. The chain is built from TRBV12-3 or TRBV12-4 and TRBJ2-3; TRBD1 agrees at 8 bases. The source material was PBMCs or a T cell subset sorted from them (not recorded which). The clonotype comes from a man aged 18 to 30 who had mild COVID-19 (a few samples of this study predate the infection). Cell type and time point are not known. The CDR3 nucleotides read TGTGCCAGCACCACCCACAGGGGGACAACAGATACGCAGTATTTT. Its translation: CASTTHRGTTDTQYF.